Listed below are T cell receptor beta chains from one sample, sequenced in a study of cytomegalovirus exposure and HLA in healthy donors. Here immunoSEQ multiplex PCR was the method, and the copy in TCRdb shows in-frame clones only, minus some. The profile shows a few hundred thousand clones, just under 85% of them singletons. The sequencing input was PBMCs. The receptors originated from a woman in her forties in good health and CMV-seropositive. Both conserved end residues are part of each CDR3. The D gene is left open where the match is weak. Where a row states a size, it is once, few, many or the class of an expanded clone; other rows omit it.

cdr3_nt	cdr3_aa	d_call	clone_size	j_call	v_call
TGTGCCAGTAGTACCGGGACTACAGAGACCCAGTACTTC	CASSTGTTETQYF	TRBD2	-	TRBJ2-5	TRBV19
TGCGCCAGCAGCCAAGAAACTAGCGGGAGGGCCGGGGCCAAAAACATTCAGTACTTC	CASSQETSGRAGAKNIQYF	TRBD2	-	TRBJ2-4	TRBV4-3
TGTGCCTCACACGCCGGGACTAGCTCTTCTGGGGCCAACGTCCTGACTTTC	CASHAGTSSSGANVLTF	TRBD2	-	TRBJ2-6	TRBV28
TGTGCCAGCAGCTTGGCCGGCGGGACGGGCTCCTACGAGCAGTACTTC	CASSLAGGTGSYEQYF	-	-	TRBJ2-7	TRBV5-4
TGCGCCAGCAGCCAAGAGGCGGGGCCCTACGAGCAGTACTTC	CASSQEAGPYEQYF	-	few	TRBJ2-7	TRBV4-3
TGTGCTCTTGGGGGGGGGCGTATGAACACTGAAGCTTTCTTT	CALGGGRMNTEAFF	-	-	TRBJ1-1	TRBV21-1
TGCAGCGTTGGTACTACTAGTACCCTCTACGAGCAGTACTTC	CSVGTTSTLYEQYF	-	-	TRBJ2-7	TRBV29-1
TGTGCCAGCAGTTACTCGGGGGCGGACAGGGACTATGGCTACACCTTC	CASSYSGADRDYGYTF	TRBD1	-	TRBJ1-2	TRBV6-5
TGCGCCAGCAGCTTTCGAGGAGGGAGGGCCGAAACCGGGGAGCTGTTTTTT	CASSFRGGRAETGELFF	TRBD2	once	TRBJ2-2	TRBV5-1
TGTGCCAGCAGTTACTCAAGGCAGGGCAACTATGGCTACACCTTC	CASSYSRQGNYGYTF	-	-	TRBJ1-2	TRBV6-5
TGTGCCTGGAGGACCGGGACAGGGGGTGTCGTATTCTTT	CAWRTGTGGVVFF	TRBD1	-	TRBJ1-1	TRBV30
TGTGCCAGCAGCCCCCCTGATGGGGGGTACGAGCAGTACTTC	CASSPPDGGYEQYF	-	-	TRBJ2-7	TRBV11-3
TGTGCCAGCTCAGGGACAGGGCCCTACGAGCAGTACTTC	CASSGTGPYEQYF	TRBD1	-	TRBJ2-7	TRBV18
TGTGCCAGCCAGGGACAGGGGGCGACTGAAGCTTTCTTT	CASQGQGATEAFF	TRBD1	-	TRBJ1-1	TRBV4-2
TGCAGCGTTGTGGCCCTAGCGGGACCCAATGAGCAGTTCTTC	CSVVALAGPNEQFF	TRBD2	-	TRBJ2-1	TRBV29-1
TGTGCCAGCAGCATCGGAACTTGGGAGACCGGGGAGCTGTTTTTT	CASSIGTWETGELFF	-	-	TRBJ2-2	TRBV9
TGTGCCAGCAGCAGAGTGGTTATAGGGGGTAGCTCCTACAATGAGCAGTTCTTC	CASSRVVIGGSSYNEQFF	-	-	TRBJ2-1	TRBV7-2
TGCGCCAGCAGCCTCGCTATATCTCCAGGGGGCAGGGACGAGCAGTACTTC	CASSLAISPGGRDEQYF	TRBD1	-	TRBJ2-7	TRBV4-3
TGTGCCAGCGTCCTGGGACAGCCCAATCAGCCCCAGCATTTT	CASVLGQPNQPQHF	TRBD1	-	TRBJ1-5	TRBV6-1
TGTGCCAGCAGCCCGGGACAGGGTATCCCTGAAGCTTTCTTT	CASSPGQGIPEAFF	TRBD1	-	TRBJ1-1	TRBV2
TGTGCCTGGAGTGTACACAGGGGGACTGAAGCTTTCTTT	CAWSVHRGTEAFF	TRBD1	once	TRBJ1-1	TRBV30
TGTGCCTGGGGGGGACAGAACTATGGCTACACCTTC	CAWGGQNYGYTF	TRBD1	-	TRBJ1-2	TRBV30
TGTGCCAGCCGACGGAGGAACACTGAAGCTTTCTTT	CASRRRNTEAFF	-	-	TRBJ1-1	TRBV2
TGTGCCAGCAGCTTGGGTTGGGACAGGAGAAGGAATGAGCAGTTCTTC	CASSLGWDRRRNEQFF	TRBD1	-	TRBJ2-1	TRBV5-4
TGTGCCAGCAGCCCAGCTCGAGACACCTATGGCTACACCTTC	CASSPARDTYGYTF	-	once	TRBJ1-2	TRBV7-2
TGTGCCAGTAGGAGGTCACTGTCCTACGAGCAGTACTTC	CASRRSLSYEQYF	-	-	TRBJ2-7	TRBV19
TGTGCCAGCAGAGTCGGACAGGGGCTCTATGGCTACACCTTC	CASRVGQGLYGYTF	TRBD1	-	TRBJ1-2	TRBV6-5
TGTGCCAGCAGTGTTCGGGGGACCAAAGAGACCCAGTACTTC	CASSVRGTKETQYF	-	-	TRBJ2-5	TRBV2
TGTGCCTGTACCTCCGGGACAGATAACCTCTATGGCTACACCTTC	CACTSGTDNLYGYTF	TRBD1	-	TRBJ1-2	TRBV30
TGTGCCAGCAGCTCCGGGACTAGCGGAAACTACGAGCAGTACTTC	CASSSGTSGNYEQYF	TRBD2	-	TRBJ2-7	TRBV5-4
TGCGCCAGCAGACGTAGCGGGAGCGAAGATACGCAGTATTTT	CASRRSGSEDTQYF	TRBD2	-	TRBJ2-3	TRBV5-1
TGTGCCAGCGGACCCCGATCTAGCGGCGAGCAGTTCTTC	CASGPRSSGEQFF	TRBD2	few	TRBJ2-1	TRBV11-3
TGTGCCAGCAGCTTAGGGAGCAGTCTTAATTTGCCCCTCCACTTT	CASSLGSSLNLPLHF	-	-	TRBJ1-6	TRBV7-9
TGTGCCAGCAGCCCCCTTAACACCGGGACAGGCAGCGGGGAGCTGTTTTTT	CASSPLNTGTGSGELFF	TRBD1	-	TRBJ2-2	TRBV5-4
TGTGCCAGCAGCGTAGGAGGGAGCGACACCGGGGAGCTGTTTTTT	CASSVGGSDTGELFF	-	-	TRBJ2-2	TRBV9
TGTGCCAGCAGTCCACAGGGCAGCAATCAGCCCCAGCATTTT	CASSPQGSNQPQHF	-	-	TRBJ1-5	TRBV28
TGCGCCAGCCCTATACCAGGGTCCTCACACCGCTACGAGCAGTACTTC	CASPIPGSSHRYEQYF	-	-	TRBJ2-7	TRBV5-1
TGTGCCAGCAGACGACCCCCCACCCAGGGAAACTATGGCTACACCTTC	CASRRPPTQGNYGYTF	-	-	TRBJ1-2	TRBV28
TGTGCCAGCAGCTTAGCTGGCGGGTACCCCTACGAGCAGTACTTC	CASSLAGGYPYEQYF	-	-	TRBJ2-7	TRBV7-6
TGTGCCATCAGTGGGGAGGGAGGGACGGAAGAAGCTTTCTTT	CAISGEGGTEEAFF	-	-	TRBJ1-1	TRBV10-3
TGTGCCAGCAGCCAAGACGGAACTAGCTTATTCGGCGTCAATGAGCAGTTCTTC	CASSQDGTSLFGVNEQFF	-	-	TRBJ2-1	TRBV7-9
TGCAGCGTTGCAGAGGGAGGCGGAGCTTTCAATGAGCAGTTCTTC	CSVAEGGGAFNEQFF	-	-	TRBJ2-1	TRBV29-1
TGTGCCTGGAGCTTAGGGGCCGAAAATTCACCCCTCCACTTT	CAWSLGAENSPLHF	-	-	TRBJ1-6	TRBV30